This T cell receptor beta chain was identified during a study of T cell responses to AZD1222 COVID-19 vaccine. Notes on the study in general: The study identified only six AZD1222 recipients as seropositive at baseline.

Trimming removed 0 bases from V and 1 base from J, with 6 bases in between. This CDR3 is built from 14 residues. CDR1 SGHRS and CDR2 YFSETQ come from the germline V gene. A word on this clone: Its antigen is currently unknown.

The data were produced by immunoSEQ multiplex PCR, yet TCRdb's version contains in-frame clones alone and is incomplete. The sample lists 85,000 to 120,000 clones; around 83% were seen once. The chain is built from TRBV5-1 and TRBJ2-3; D call uncertain. The sequence was collected from an adult in good health. The input for sequencing was peripheral blood, taken on day 0 of AZD1222 vaccination. The CDR3 DNA reads TGCGCCAGCAGCTTGGTGCAGGGCACAGATACGCAGTATTTT. This gives the protein CASSLVQGTDTQYF.